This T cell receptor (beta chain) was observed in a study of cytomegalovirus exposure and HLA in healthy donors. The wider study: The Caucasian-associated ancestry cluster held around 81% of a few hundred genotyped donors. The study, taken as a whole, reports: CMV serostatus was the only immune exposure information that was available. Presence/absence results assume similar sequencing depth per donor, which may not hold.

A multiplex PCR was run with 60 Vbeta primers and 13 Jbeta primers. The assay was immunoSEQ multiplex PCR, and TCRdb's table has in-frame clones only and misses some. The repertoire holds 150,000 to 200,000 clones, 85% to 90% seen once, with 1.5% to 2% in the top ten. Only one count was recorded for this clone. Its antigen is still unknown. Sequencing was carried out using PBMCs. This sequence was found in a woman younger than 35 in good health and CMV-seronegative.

This CDR3 is CAFLDRPNYGYTF. DNA for the CDR3: TGTGCCTTTTTGGACAGACCTAACTATGGCTACACCTTC. V usage is TRBV30 and J usage is TRBJ1-2; D may be TRBD1 (6 bases). Between the trimmed V and J ends, which lost 7 bases and 0 bases, there was a span of 12 bases. The CDR3 has 13 residues. CDR1 and CDR2 (germline): GTSNPN, SVGIG (reference sequence).